Below are 20 T cell receptor beta chains sequenced from a single sample in a study of tumor and adjacent non-tumor tissue in lung cancer. Three rounds of nested PCR, following a modified ARM-PCR protocol, produced the TCRbeta library. TCRdb re-called the multiplex PCR reads through MiXCR, storing one row per CDR3 protein. Of around 99,000 distinct CDR3 sequences listed, roughly 73% are singletons. The template was RNA from unsorted bulk tissue. The sample comprised lung tumor tissue. These receptors were taken from a woman aged 60-70 years with non-small cell lung cancer.

In the case of this clonotype: A much larger clone differs from this one at a single base, so this may be a read error. The chain recombines TRBV4-1 with TRBJ2-3, with D possibly TRBD2 on 5 matching bases. V was cut by 2 bases and J by 3 bases, with 12 bases left in between. Germline-derived CDR1 and CDR2 are MGHRA and YSYEKL. There are 15 residues in the CDR3. The DNA of the CDR3 is TGCGCCAGCAGCCAAAGAGGACTCAGGACAGATACGCAGTATTTT. It translates to CASSQRGLRTDTQYF.

This clonotype was counted a single time. The germline gene is not matched at one end of the junction; a read error may be the cause. The V gene is TRBV6-2 or TRBV6-3, the J gene TRBJ1-2; D gene ambiguous. This CDR3 comprises 18 residues. Per the germline V gene, CDR1 is MNHEY and CDR2 is SVGEGT. CDR3 coding DNA: TGTGCCAGCAGTTACCACACTCCCCTGGACGGAAGTTCCTATGGATACATCTTC. Translation gives CASSYHTPLDGSSYGYIF.

As for this clonotype: A read error may produce the germline difference seen at one junction end. In DNA, the CDR3 is TGTGCCAGCAGTTACTCACCTGACAGGTCCTATGGCCACACCTTC. Translation gives CASSYSPDRSYGHTF. The chain couples TRBV6-2 or TRBV6-3 to TRBJ1-2; D is perhaps TRBD1 (6 bases). Germline CDR1 and CDR2: MNHEY and SVGEGT. The length of the CDR3 is 15 residues.

About this clonotype itself: The junction departs from the called germline gene at one end, perhaps through a read error. The rearrangement joins TRBV7-8 to TRBJ2-5; D ambiguous. Germline V gene data show CDR1 as SGHVS and CDR2 as FQNEAQ. The CDR3 sequence is 14 residues long. The CDR3 nucleotides read TGTACCAGCAGCTCGTTAACATTCCAAGAGACCCAGTACTTC. Protein product: CTSSSLTFQETQYF.

This clonotype was recorded once. The junction departs from the called germline gene at one end, perhaps through a read error. The genes are TRBV11-2 and TRBJ2-7, with D tentatively TRBD1 or TRBD2 (7 bases each). From germline, CDR1 is SGHAT and CDR2 FQNNGV. The CDR3 is 15 residues long. For the CDR3, the DNA is TGTGCCAGCAGCTTAATGCAGGGGGGGCCCTACGAACAGTACTTC. This sequence encodes CASSLMQGGPYEQYF.

To note about this clonotype: A much larger clone differs by one base, so this may be a read error. The rearrangement links TRBV6-2 or TRBV6-3 to TRBJ2-5; a possible D gene is TRBD1 (5 bases). The V gene lost 6 bases and the J gene lost 7 bases, with 18 bases spanning the gap. The CDR3 loop spans 14 amino acids. CDR1 and CDR2 (germline): MNHEY, SVGEGT. CDR3 DNA: TGTGCCAGCAGGCTGATAGGGGATTCCGGGACCCAGTACTTC. This translates into CASRLIGDSGTQYF.

As regards this clonotype: One end of the junction fails to match germline, which may point to a read error. The V call is TRBV14, the J call TRBJ2-7, with D tentatively TRBD1 (5 bases). CDR1 SGHDN and CDR2 FVKESK come from the germline V gene. The CDR3 has 15 residues. In DNA form, the CDR3 reads TGTGCCAGTAGCCAAGATCTGAGCAGGGCTTACGAGCAGTACTTC. It translates to CASSQDLSRAYEQYF.

On this clonotype itself: The CDR3 does not end in the conserved phenylalanine or tryptophan, so this is likely a read error. The rearrangement uses TRBV11-3 and TRBJ1-1; D not certain. Germline V CDR1 and CDR2: SGHNT, YENEEA. This CDR3 comprises 15 residues. As DNA, the CDR3 is TGTGCCAGCAGCTCAACTTGGACGGTGAACACTGAGGCTTTCTCT. It specifies CASSSTWTVNTEAFS.

The V call is TRBV20-1, the J call TRBJ1-5; 7 positions agree with TRBD1. This CDR3 is 18 amino acids long. CDR1 and CDR2 (germline): DFQATT, SNEGSKA (reference sequence). The V and J ends lost 6 bases and 5 bases, in that order; junction bases with no gene match: 22. The CDR3 DNA follows: TGCAGTGCCCTGGCTGCTGACAGGGCTCTAACTCGAGATCAGCCCCAGCATTTT. Its translation is CSALAADRALTRDQPQHF.

A note on this clonotype: This may arise from a read error, as a much more abundant clone is one base away. The DNA for the CDR3 is TGCGCCAGCAGGGACGGGGGGGCCAGCAATGAGCAGTTCTTC. Translating it yields CASRDGGASNEQFF. J is TRBJ2-1 and V is TRBV10-2, with 8 bases lining up with TRBD2. Germline CDR1 and CDR2: WSHSY and SAAADI. Trimming took 6 bases from V and 6 from J; bases not matched to a gene: 7. The CDR3 runs 14 residues.

This clonotype has just one count. Germline and junction disagree at one end, which may indicate a read error. The chain carries TRBV28 and TRBJ1-2; 7 bases align to TRBD1. The V gene's germline CDR1 is MDHEN and CDR2 SYDVKM. The CDR3 contains 13 residues. The CDR3 DNA sequence: TGTGCCAGCAGTTTGAGGCAGGGGGAGGGCTCCACCTTC. Its protein is CASSLRQGEGSTF.

Points on this clonotype: One base away lies a much larger clone, so this may be a sequencing read error. V usage is TRBV5-5 and J usage is TRBJ2-1; no firm D call. V lost 3 bases and J lost 6, with 13 bases in between. CDR3 length: 14 amino acids. Germline values: CDR1 SGHKS, CDR2 YYEKEE (reference sequence). Here the CDR3 reads CASSSSDGRNEQFF. Written as DNA, the CDR3 is TGTGCCAGCAGCTCCTCTGACGGTCGCAATGAGCAGTTCTTC.

The sample holds one count of this clonotype. One end of the junction is discordant with germline, which a read error may explain. The rearrangement links TRBV10-3 to TRBJ1-2, with D hard to call. This CDR3 region has 15 residues. Germline assignment: CDR1 ENHRY and CDR2 SYGVKD. This CDR3 reads CVISSRPVANYGYTF. CDR3 nucleotides: TGTGTCATCAGCTCCAGGCCCGTTGCTAACTATGGCTACACCTTC.

This clonotype appeared a single time. The chain uses TRBV15 and TRBJ1-1; 9 nucleotides line up with TRBD1. Germline V lookup: CDR1 LNHNV, CDR2 YYDKDF (reference sequence). This CDR3 is 13 amino acids long. J was trimmed by 3 bases and V by 11 bases; bases with no gene match: 7. The CDR3 protein is CAARGTGHTEAFF. CDR3 nucleotide sequence: TGTGCCGCCCGCGGGACAGGGCACACTGAAGCTTTCTTT.

Of note for this clonotype: The conserved final phenylalanine or tryptophan is absent from the CDR3, which likely points to a read error. V is TRBV11-3 and J is TRBJ2-3; tentatively, D is TRBD2 (6 bases). Germline values: CDR1 SGHNT, CDR2 YENEEA. V was pared by 5 bases and J by 8 bases, with 20 bases between. CDR3 length: 15 residues. In DNA form, the CDR3 reads TGTGCCAGCAGCCCCGCCGGGCAGGGAGGTTGTACGCAGTATCTT. Translation gives CASSPAGQGGCTQYL.

This clonotype was seen only once. The germline gene is not matched at one end of the junction; a read error may be the cause. The genes are TRBV11-2 and TRBJ1-1; D call uncertain. Per germline, CDR1 SGHAT and CDR2 FQNNGV. This CDR3 is built from 14 residues. CDR3 sequence reads: CASSLNTWNTDAFF. The DNA for the CDR3 is TGTGCCAGCAGCTTAAATACATGGAATACTGATGCTTTCTTT.

With respect to this clonotype: At one boundary the junction diverges from the germline segment, which might be a read error. This chain connects TRBV4-1 to TRBJ2-3; 9 bases line up with TRBD1. Germline CDR1 reads MGHRA; CDR2 reads YSYEKL. The CDR3 sequence is 19 residues long. For the CDR3, the DNA is TGCGCCAACAGCCAGAAAGCCCCCGGACAGGGGCTAAGCACAGATACGCAGTATTTT. Translated: CANSQKAPGQGLSTDTQYF.

For this clonotype: It may be a read error: a sequence one base away is much more abundant. The chain couples TRBV6-2 or TRBV6-3 to TRBJ1-5; D is possibly TRBD1 (5 bases). CDR1 is MNHEY, CDR2 SVGEGT, per germline. This CDR3 has 14 amino acids. Trimming removed 5 bases from V and 6 bases from J, with 14 bases in between. This CDR3 is CASSPGTASQPQHF. The DNA for the CDR3 is TGTGCCAGCAGTCCTGGGACCGCCAGTCAGCCCCAGCATTTT.

The rearrangement links TRBV7-8 to TRBJ2-5, with 12 bases aligning to TRBD2. After removal of 6 bases from V and 4 bases from J, the junction contained 9 bases not matched to a gene. Germline CDR1 is SGHVS and CDR2 is FQNEAQ. The CDR3 covers 16 residues. The CDR3 bases are TGTGCCAGCAGGTTTAGACTAGCGGGGGCTCCAGAGACCCAGTACTTC. Translating it yields CASRFRLAGAPETQYF.

Note on this clonotype: The junction and the germline gene differ at one end; a read error may be behind it. This chain connects TRBV6-2 or TRBV6-3 to TRBJ2-7, with 8 bases aligning to TRBD1. The end of the DNA fits TRBJ2-1 better, so the J call may be wrong. This CDR3 spans 14 amino acids. Germline V CDR1 and CDR2: MNHEY, SVGEGT. The CDR3 nucleotides read TGTGCCAGTAGTTCCGCAGGGGGCGGCTACGAGCAGTTCTTC. Translating gives CASSSAGGGYEQFF.